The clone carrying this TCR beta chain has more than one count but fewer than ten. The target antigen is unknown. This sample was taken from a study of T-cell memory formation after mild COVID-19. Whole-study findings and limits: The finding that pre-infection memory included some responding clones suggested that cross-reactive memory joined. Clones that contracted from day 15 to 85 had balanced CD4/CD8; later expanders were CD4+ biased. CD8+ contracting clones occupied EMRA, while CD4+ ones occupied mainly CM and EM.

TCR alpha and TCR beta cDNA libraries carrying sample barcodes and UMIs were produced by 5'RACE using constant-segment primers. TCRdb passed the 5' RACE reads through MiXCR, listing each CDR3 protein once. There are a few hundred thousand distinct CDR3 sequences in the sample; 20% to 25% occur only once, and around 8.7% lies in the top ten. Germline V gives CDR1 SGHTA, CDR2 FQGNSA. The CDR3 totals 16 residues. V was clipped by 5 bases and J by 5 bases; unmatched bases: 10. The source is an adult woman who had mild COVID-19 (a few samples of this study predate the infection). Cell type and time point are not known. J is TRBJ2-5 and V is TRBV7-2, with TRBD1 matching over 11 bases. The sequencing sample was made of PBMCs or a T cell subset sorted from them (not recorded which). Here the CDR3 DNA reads TGTGCCAGCAGCATAGGGAGGACAGGGGGCATGGAGACCCAGTACTTC. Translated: CASSIGRTGGMETQYF.